This passage covers 13 T cell receptor beta chains from one sample sequenced in a study of cytomegalovirus exposure and HLA in healthy donors. The PCR had 60 Vbeta and 13 Jbeta primers. The repertoire was sequenced with immunoSEQ multiplex PCR; TCRdb's copy has only in-frame clones and lacks some. The sample lists more than 150,000 clones, 70% to 90% occurring once. Sequencing was carried out using PBMCs. These receptors came from a young man in good health and CMV-seropositive.

The chain carries TRBV7-2 and TRBJ1-5; D might be TRBD1 (5 bases). The germline V gene encodes CDR1 SGHTA and CDR2 FQGNSA. Trimming removed 5 bases at V and 4 bases at J, with 15 bases between. The CDR3 runs 15 residues. The CDR3, as DNA: TGTGCCAGCAGCCCCCCCGGGACTGCAAATCAGCCCCAGCATTTT. Amino acid sequence: CASSPPGTANQPQHF.

The genes are TRBV4-3 and TRBJ2-3; weak D call: TRBD2 (5 bases). V was clipped by 4 bases and J by 1 base, with 15 bases between them. The germline CDR1 and CDR2 sequences are LGHNA and YSLEER. The CDR3 runs 16 residues. CDR3 in DNA: TGCGCCAGCAGCCCTCGACTAAATAGGGGCACAGATACGCAGTATTTT. Its translation is CASSPRLNRGTDTQYF.

This chain connects TRBV28 to TRBJ1-1, with TRBD1 identical over 9 bases. The germline V gene has CDR1 MDHEN and CDR2 SYDVKM. CDR3 length equals 15 residues. The V gene end was trimmed by 4 bases and the J gene end by 1 base; junction bases not matched to a gene: 4. The CDR3 reads CASSSGGQGNTEAFF. In DNA, the CDR3 is TGTGCCAGCAGTTCCGGGGGACAGGGGAACACTGAAGCTTTCTTT.

The chain uses TRBV19 and TRBJ1-5; tentatively, D is TRBD1 (5 bases). V was trimmed by 6 bases and J by 9 bases, leaving 21 bases between them. CDR3 length equals 15 residues. Germline CDR1 LNHDA, CDR2 SQIVND (reference sequence). For the CDR3, the DNA is TGTGCCAGTAGCTGGTCGTGGGGCTATCAGGGGCCCCAGCATTTT. Protein product: CASSWSWGYQGPQHF.

The chain joins TRBV6-6 to TRBJ2-5, with 10 nucleotides matching TRBD1. The germline gives CDR1 MNHNY, CDR2 SVGAGI (reference sequence). V shed 5 bases and J 5 bases; nucleotides not matched to a gene: 8. The CDR3 is made up of 15 amino acids. The chain's CDR3 is CASSRMTGGQETQYF. The CDR3 nucleotides are TGTGCCAGCAGTAGGATGACAGGGGGCCAGGAGACCCAGTACTTC.

The chain is built from TRBV7-2 and TRBJ1-5; 8 bases are a match to TRBD1. The germline V gene has CDR1 SGHTA and CDR2 FQGNSA. V trimming: 1 base; J trimming: 3 bases; junction bases outside the gene matches: 11. The CDR3 is 18 residues long. The CDR3, as DNA: TGTGCCAGCAGCTTAGAATCCCTGGGACAGGCAACCAATCAGCCCCAGCATTTT. Amino acid sequence: CASSLESLGQATNQPQHF.

Concerning this clone itself: Within the sample, other DNA sequences also encode this same CDR3. This sequence joins TRBV5-4 and TRBJ1-6, with 9 bases identical to TRBD1. The CDR3 spans 20 residues. With V trimmed by 2 bases and J by 3 bases, 15 bases remained unmatched. Germline CDR1 is SGHNT and CDR2 is YYREEE (reference sequence). In nucleotides, the CDR3 is TGTGCCAGCAGCTTAAAAAGGGACAGGGACAGTAGGGGCTATAATTCACCCCTCCACTTT. This sequence encodes CASSLKRDRDSRGYNSPLHF.

The chain has TRBV13 and TRBJ2-1; 14 nucleotides agree with TRBD2. The CDR3 loop spans 23 amino acids. Germline CDR1 reads PRHDT; CDR2 reads FYEKMQ (reference sequence). J gave up 5 bases and V 1 base, and 22 bases lay outside the gene matches. CDR3: CASSLEGLGGLAGAHSPHNEQFF. The CDR3 nucleotides read TGTGCCAGCAGCTTAGAAGGATTGGGGGGACTAGCGGGGGCCCACAGCCCCCACAATGAGCAGTTCTTC.

The chain uses TRBV7-2 and TRBJ2-5; D perhaps matches TRBD2 (7 bases). The CDR3 consists of 14 residues. Germline CDR1 reads SGHTA; CDR2 reads FQGNSA. Trimming shortened V by 5 bases and J by 5 bases, and 15 bases separated the two germline ends. The CDR3 sequence is CASSPIQGGETQYF. Here the CDR3 DNA reads TGTGCCAGCAGCCCAATACAGGGAGGGGAGACCCAGTACTTC.

The chain recombines TRBV25-1 with TRBJ2-1; TRBD1 is a possible D gene (6 bases). This CDR3 spans 13 amino acids. Germline values: CDR1 MGHDK, CDR2 SYGVNS. The V end lost 9 bases, the J end lost 9 bases, and 18 bases lay between the germline ends. The CDR3 is CASEQGGRSEQFF. CDR3 DNA sequence: TGTGCCAGTGAACAAGGGGGTCGGTCTGAGCAGTTCTTC.

This chain links TRBV9 with TRBJ2-1, with TRBD1 matching 9 bases. The trim removed 4 bases at V and 1 base at J, leaving 9 bases unmatched. This CDR3 comprises 17 residues. Germline CDR1 is SGDLS and CDR2 is YYNGEE. The CDR3 protein is CASSPEGGQGSYNEQFF. The CDR3 DNA is TGTGCCAGCAGCCCCGAGGGGGGACAGGGTTCCTACAATGAGCAGTTCTTC.

The V gene is TRBV15, the J gene TRBJ2-2; no clear D gene. Trimming shortened V by 3 bases and J by 3 bases, and 17 bases separated the two germline ends. The CDR3 length is 17 residues. Looked up from germline, CDR1 is LNHNV and CDR2 is YYDKDF (reference sequence). CDR3 DNA: TGTGCCACCAGCAGGGCTGAGGTTATTGAGGACACCGGGGAGCTGTTTTTT. This translates into CATSRAEVIEDTGELFF.

The chain has TRBV7-9 and TRBJ2-3; the D gene is possibly TRBD2 (6 bases). V lost 1 base and J lost 4, with 12 bases in between. Looked up from germline, CDR1 is SEHNR and CDR2 is FQNEAQ (reference sequence). The CDR3 consists of 15 residues. In nucleotides, the CDR3 is TGTGCCAGCAGCTTAGGGGGAGGTGGATCAGATACGCAGTATTTT. Translation gives CASSLGGGGSDTQYF.